This is a list of T cell receptor beta chains from one sample in a study of cytomegalovirus exposure and HLA in healthy donors. TCRdb keeps only in-frame clones here, not all; method: immunoSEQ multiplex PCR. The sample lists roughly 150,000 clones; 70% to 90% were seen once. Sequencing was performed on PBMCs. The receptors originated from a man younger than 35 in good health and CMV-seronegative. Each CDR3 is given without its conserved first and last residue. Fields, in order: D gene, V gene, CDR3 protein. D genes are given only for firm matches.

TRBD1,TRBV25-1,ASSELGTADGYT
TRBD1,TRBV5-1,ASSLTGDRGYT
TRBD2,TRBV5-1,ASSAGLAGVPETQY
.,TRBV29-1,SVEDPTISGYEQY
TRBD2,TRBV10-1,ASSGQLADADTQY
.,TRBV10-3,AISDAAYEQY
TRBD1,TRBV6-5,ASSATGAQGYT
.,TRBV5-1,ASSFRGLNTEAF
TRBD2,TRBV6-5,ASSYPIAGDYNEQF
.,TRBV5-1,ASSLGTGRQTDTQY
TRBD1,TRBV19,ASSIWDRDTGELF
TRBD2,TRBV5-6,ASSLTSGSYEQY
TRBD1,TRBV5-1,ASSTGQGRIGYT
TRBD1,TRBV5-1,ATRGRTLGGNQPQH
.,TRBV28,ASRDRTANTGELF
TRBD2,TRBV7-7,ASSLDGTSGSEQF
.,TRBV5-4,ASSLQRENYNEQF
TRBD1,TRBV2,ASSEARDRGGGYT
TRBD2,TRBV5-1,ASSLGSGGRETQY
TRBD1,TRBV30,AWSVDRANYGYT
.,TRBV29-1,SVVGQAGGYT
.,TRBV28,ASSLLDGSNQPQH
.,TRBV18,ASSPPSNYGYT